The rows below give T cell receptor beta chains drawn from one sample of a study of T cell responses to AZD1222 COVID-19 vaccine. TCRdb's table, derived via immunoSEQ multiplex PCR, lists solely in-frame clones and lacks some. The sample shows about 150,000 clones, roughly nine tenths of them seen only once. The source material was peripheral blood, sampled on day 0 of AZD1222 vaccination. All receptors come from an adult in good health. Each CDR3 is given with its conserved first and last residue. The D gene is left open where the match is weak. The size field is filled for only some rows; it gives once, few, many or a size class.

J	size	V	length	D	DNA	CDR3
TRBJ1-2	-	TRBV11-2	15	-	TGTGCCAGCAGCGAAGACCTAGGCTCTAACTATGGCTACACCTTC	CASSEDLGSNYGYTF
TRBJ1-3	-	TRBV5-6	15	-	TGTGCCAGCAGCTTGTGGGGGGGATCTGGAAACACCATATATTTT	CASSLWGGSGNTIYF
TRBJ2-2	-	TRBV10-3	16	TRBD1	TGTGCCATCAGTACCTCCCGGGACAGTAACACCGGGGAGCTGTTTTTT	CAISTSRDSNTGELFF
TRBJ1-2	-	TRBV5-1	12	-	TGCGCCAGCAGCCTAGGGGTCATTGGCTACACCTTC	CASSLGVIGYTF
TRBJ2-5	-	TRBV6-5	14	-	TGTGCCAGCTCCGCCTATGGACCGGGGGAGACCCAGTACTTC	CASSAYGPGETQYF
TRBJ1-5	-	TRBV6-5	15	-	TGTGCCAGCAGTTACTCGAAGACCCAAAATCAGCCCCAGCATTTT	CASSYSKTQNQPQHF
TRBJ1-2	-	TRBV7-2	17	-	TGTGCCAGCAGCTTAGGGGCAGGGGCCCCGTCTAACTATGGCTACACCTTC	CASSLGAGAPSNYGYTF
TRBJ1-2	-	TRBV5-6	14	TRBD1	TGTGCCAGCAGTACTACCCGGGACAGGGTTGGCTACACCTTC	CASSTTRDRVGYTF
TRBJ2-1	-	TRBV7-2	14	TRBD1	TGTGCCAGCAGCCCAGTCGTGGACAGGGGTGAGCAGTTCTTC	CASSPVVDRGEQFF
TRBJ2-6	-	TRBV18	18	TRBD2	TGTGCCAGCTCGGGACTAGCGGGAGACTTTTCTGGGGCCAACGTCCTGACTTTC	CASSGLAGDFSGANVLTF
TRBJ1-3	-	TRBV6-1	16	-	TGTGCCAGCAGTGAAGTTATGAGGGGCTACGGAAACACCATATATTTT	CASSEVMRGYGNTIYF
TRBJ2-7	few	TRBV7-9	14	TRBD1	TGTGCCAGCAGCCGGACAGGGGAGAACTACGAGCAGTACTTC	CASSRTGENYEQYF
TRBJ2-7	-	TRBV2	14	-	TGTGCCAGCAGTGTGGATTCCAGCTCCTACGAGCAGTACTTC	CASSVDSSSYEQYF
TRBJ2-7	-	TRBV7-2	14	TRBD2	TGTGCCAGCAGCTTAGATGGGGGGGGCTACGAGCAGTACTTC	CASSLDGGGYEQYF
TRBJ2-7	-	TRBV5-4	14	-	TGTGCCAGCAGCCCCGGGACTGGGGCGGGAGAGCAGTACTTC	CASSPGTGAGEQYF
TRBJ2-5	-	TRBV28	12	-	TGTGCCGCGGAAGGGTATCAAGAGACCCAGTACTTC	CAAEGYQETQYF
TRBJ2-2	-	TRBV7-9	17	TRBD2	TGTGCCCCTGAGCAAGGACTAGGGGCGGGATGGACCGGGGAGCTGTTTTTT	CAPEQGLGAGWTGELFF
TRBJ2-2	few	TRBV3-1/TRBV3-2	18	TRBD2	TGTGCCAGCAGCCAAGGCTGGGGCGGGGGTCATAACACCGGGGAGCTGTTTTTT	CASSQGWGGGHNTGELFF
TRBJ1-1	-	TRBV7-2	16	-	TGTGCCAGCAGCTTACGGACACCGAGTGTGGGCACTGAAGCTTTCTTT	CASSLRTPSVGTEAFF
TRBJ2-7	-	TRBV12-3/TRBV12-4	12	-	TGTGCCAGCAGCCCAACACCCTACGAGCAGTACTTC	CASSPTPYEQYF
TRBJ1-5	once	TRBV19	13	TRBD1	TGTGCCAGTAGGACAGGGACTAATCAGCCCCAGCATTTT	CASRTGTNQPQHF
TRBJ2-7	-	TRBV29-1	11	-	TGCAGCGTTGCTGTAACCTACGAGCAGTACTTC	CSVAVTYEQYF
TRBJ2-6	-	TRBV29-1	18	TRBD1	TGCAGCGTTGAAATACCGGCAGGGGGTCGCTCTGGGGCCAACGTCCTGACTTTC	CSVEIPAGGRSGANVLTF
TRBJ2-1	-	TRBV30	13	-	TGTGCCTGGACTCGGTTGCAGGGAGGAGAGCAGTTCTTC	CAWTRLQGGEQFF
TRBJ1-3	-	TRBV10-1	19	-	TGCGCCAGCAGTGAGTCTAACCCCCACAGGGACGTTAAGGGAAACACCATATATTTT	CASSESNPHRDVKGNTIYF
TRBJ1-5	-	TRBV19	13	-	TGTGCCAGCGTTCGGGGATTCAATCAGCCCCAGCATTTT	CASVRGFNQPQHF
TRBJ2-1	-	TRBV27	12	-	TGTGCCAGCAGCCCGATGGGTGGTGAGCAGTTCTTC	CASSPMGGEQFF
TRBJ1-2	-	TRBV4-1	16	TRBD1	TGCGCCAGCAGCCAAGGAAGGGGGCAGACCAGGGATGGCTACACCTTC	CASSQGRGQTRDGYTF
TRBJ2-1	-	TRBV19	14	TRBD2	TGTGCCAGTACCCGGCTAGCGGGCTACAATGAGCAGTTCTTC	CASTRLAGYNEQFF
TRBJ2-7	-	TRBV20-1	11	-	TGCAGTGCTAGAGCGCCGGCCGAGCAGTACTTC	CSARAPAEQYF
TRBJ2-1	-	TRBV7-2	16	TRBD1	TGTGCCAGCAGCTTGGGGGACAGACCCTCCTACAATGAGCAGTTCTTC	CASSLGDRPSYNEQFF
TRBJ2-1	once	TRBV2	13	-	TGTGCCAGCAGTGAGTCCGGGAGCGGTGAGCAGTTCTTC	CASSESGSGEQFF
TRBJ2-1	-	TRBV30	13	-	TGTGCCTGGAGTTCGCAGGGGCCCAATGAGCAGTTCTTC	CAWSSQGPNEQFF
TRBJ2-7	-	TRBV27	17	TRBD2	TGTGCCAGCAGTTGGGCAGCGGGAGGGTCGAGGGGCTACGAGCAGTACTTC	CASSWAAGGSRGYEQYF
TRBJ1-6	few	TRBV12-3/TRBV12-4	13	-	TGTGCCAGCAGTAGTCTCTATAATTCACCCCTCCACTTT	CASSSLYNSPLHF
TRBJ2-1	-	TRBV19	14	TRBD1	TGTGCCAGTAGAGGACAGGGGGGGAACAATGAGCAGTTCTTC	CASRGQGGNNEQFF
TRBJ1-2	-	TRBV29-1	16	TRBD1	TGCAGCGTTGAAGAGAGGTGGGACAGGACACCGTATGGCTACACCTTC	CSVEERWDRTPYGYTF